This record covers a single T cell receptor beta chain. Its antigen remains unidentified. These data are taken from a study of Ad26.COV2.S vaccination and SARS-CoV-2 variants. Across the whole study: Sample donor was a member of the COV1001 Ad26.COV2.S trial arm.

The germline V gene encodes CDR1 KGHSH and CDR2 LQKENI. With V trimmed by 6 bases and J by 5 bases, 3 bases remained unmatched. CDR3 size: 13 residues. Some clones are missing from TCRdb's copy, which holds only in-frame ones; the method was immunoSEQ multiplex PCR. The table lists a few hundred thousand clones, roughly 89% of them singletons. General study findings and limits: Vaccine recipients surpassed placebo recipients in spike-specific TCR breadth. Quantification of TCR breadth and depth may have yielded underestimates of total T cell responses.

The treatment is: about 20 received Ad26.COV2.S at low or high dose, single or two shots; about 5 received placebo; per-sample allocation not given. Sampling happened 63 days after the first vaccine or placebo injection. Adults aged 18-55 years in Boston included the donor. This TCR was sampled from a person between 18 and 65 years old who received the Ad26.COV2.S COVID-19 vaccine or a placebo. Specimen: peripheral blood, collected in a trial of Ad26.COV2.S vaccine versus placebo. The genes are TRBV18 and TRBJ2-2; 7 positions agree with TRBD2. CDR3 DNA sequence: TGTGCCAGCTCCCCCGGGAGGACCGGGGAGCTGTTTTTT. It encodes CASSPGRTGELFF.